These 8 T cell receptor beta chains originate from one sample sequenced in a study of Tregs in tolerant kidney transplant recipients (dated by TCRdb to the late 2010s). Libraries came from the immunoSEQ multiplex PCR assay. Entries here come from immuneACCESS through TCRdb and include only in-frame sequences with V and J called. Some clones fail to appear in such tables; in the studies checked, an unresolved V gene covers under half of the shortfall, and the cause of the remainder is unknown. The sample data list more than 20,000 clones, and about 84% of these were observed just once. The ten biggest clones cover 25% of the sample. Interpreted using the paper, the time point label stands for: 6 months after combined kidney and bone marrow transplant. Transplants used related donors with nonmyeloablative bone marrow transplantation; mixed chimerism was transient in the human trials. This material consisted of CD8+ T cells from blood (PBMCs), taken 6 months after the transplant. The receptors shown here come from a human patient who received a combined kidney and bone marrow transplant. After a transplant, not all T cells may be the patient's own; some may come from the graft donor.

This clone was seen a handful of times. This rearrangement joins TRBV11-3 to TRBJ2-2; D unclear. The CDR3 loop spans 14 amino acids. The germline gives CDR1 SGHNT, CDR2 YENEEA. V gave up 1 base and J gave up 6 bases, with 9 bases separating them. The CDR3 coding sequence is TGTGCCAGCAGCTTAGCAATTGAGGCCGGGGAGCTGTTTTTT. Protein sequence: CASSLAIEAGELFF.

This clone was seen more than once but under ten times. One junction end disagrees with the germline gene, perhaps due to a read error. The chain links TRBV5-5 to TRBJ2-1, with 8 nucleotides matching TRBD1. The CDR3 sequence is 13 residues long. From germline, CDR1 is SGHKS and CDR2 YYEKEE (reference sequence). The CDR3 region has the DNA TGCGCCAGCGGGCAGGGGGCATCGTATGAGCAGTTCTTC. It codes for CASGQGASYEQFF.

The chain uses TRBV5-1 and TRBJ2-1; 8 bases match TRBD1. V was clipped by 6 bases and J by 5 bases; unmatched bases: 13. This CDR3 is built from 16 residues. Germline values: CDR1 SGHRS, CDR2 YFSETQ. CDR3: CASNSFKDRVNNEQFF. CDR3 in DNA: TGCGCCAGCAACTCTTTCAAGGACAGGGTCAACAATGAGCAGTTCTTC.

This chain links TRBV5-1 with TRBJ2-7; the D gene is possibly TRBD2 (6 bases). Looked up from germline, CDR1 is SGHRS and CDR2 is YFSETQ. Between the trimmed V and J ends, which lost 3 bases and 5 bases, there was a span of 15 bases. This CDR3 is built from 14 residues. CDR3 residues: CASSYPGVRNEQYF. The CDR3 DNA reads as TGCGCCAGCAGCTATCCGGGGGTGAGGAACGAGCAGTACTTC.

The rearrangement uses TRBV28 and TRBJ1-1, with D possibly matching TRBD1 (6 bases). V dropped 8 bases and J dropped 1 base, with 11 bases sitting between them. CDR1 is MDHEN, CDR2 SYDVKM, per germline. The CDR3 consists of 13 residues. The CDR3 DNA reads TGTGCCAGCCAACTGACAGGGAACACTGAAGCTTTCTTT. Amino acids: CASQLTGNTEAFF.

The CDR3, as DNA: TGTGCCAGTAGTATATGGGAGGGCTATGGCTACACCTTC. Translation gives CASSIWEGYGYTF. The chain joins TRBV19 to TRBJ1-2; D uncertain. Germline CDR1 LNHDA, CDR2 SQIVND (reference sequence). The CDR3 consists of 13 residues. V gave up 2 bases and J gave up 4 bases, with 8 bases separating them.

With regard to this clone: A far bigger clonotype differs at one base, so this is likely a read error. The chain recombines TRBV6-4 with TRBJ1-5; D is ambiguous. This CDR3 contains 17 residues. V was pared by 2 bases and J by 3 bases, with 17 bases between. The germline CDR1 and CDR2 sequences are MRHNA and SNTAGT. The CDR3 DNA sequence: TGTGCCAGCAGTGACCCGAGCGGGCCGGGGAACAATCAGCCCCAGCATTTT. Translating it yields CASSDPSGPGNNQPQHF.

The chain couples TRBV30 to TRBJ2-5; 9 positions match TRBD2. The CDR3 extends over 15 amino acids. Trimming removed 8 bases from V and 5 bases from J; junction bases left unmatched: 15. Germline loops: CDR1 GTSNPN, CDR2 SVGIG (reference sequence). The CDR3 DNA follows: TGTGCCAGGAATTCGGGACTAGCCAGAGGGGAGACCCAGTACTTC. Protein product: CARNSGLARGETQYF.